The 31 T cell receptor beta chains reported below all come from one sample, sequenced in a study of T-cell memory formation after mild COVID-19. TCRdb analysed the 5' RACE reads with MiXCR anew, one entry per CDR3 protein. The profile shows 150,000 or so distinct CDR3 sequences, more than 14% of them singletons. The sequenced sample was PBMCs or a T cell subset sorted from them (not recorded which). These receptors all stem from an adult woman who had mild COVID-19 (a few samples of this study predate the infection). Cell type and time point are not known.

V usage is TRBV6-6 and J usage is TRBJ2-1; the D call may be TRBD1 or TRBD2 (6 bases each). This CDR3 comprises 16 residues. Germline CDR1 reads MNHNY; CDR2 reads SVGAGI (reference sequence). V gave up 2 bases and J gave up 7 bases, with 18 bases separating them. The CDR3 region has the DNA TGTGCCAGCAGTTACAGGGGGGAGGCCCAGGAGAATGAGCAGTTCTTC. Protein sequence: CASSYRGEAQENEQFF.

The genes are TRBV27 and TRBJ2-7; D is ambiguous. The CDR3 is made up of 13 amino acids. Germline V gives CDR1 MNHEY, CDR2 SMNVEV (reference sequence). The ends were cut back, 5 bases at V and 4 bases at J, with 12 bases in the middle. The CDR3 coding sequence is TGTGCCAGCAGTACCACTGACGGTTACGAGCAGTACTTC. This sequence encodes CASSTTDGYEQYF.

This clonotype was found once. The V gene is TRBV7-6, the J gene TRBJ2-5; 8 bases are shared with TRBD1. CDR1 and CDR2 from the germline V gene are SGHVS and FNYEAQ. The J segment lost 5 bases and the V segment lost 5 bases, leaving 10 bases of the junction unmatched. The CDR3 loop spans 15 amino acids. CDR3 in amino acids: CASSPTGAAAETQYF. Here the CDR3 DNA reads TGTGCCAGCAGCCCGACAGGGGCGGCCGCGGAGACCCAGTACTTC.

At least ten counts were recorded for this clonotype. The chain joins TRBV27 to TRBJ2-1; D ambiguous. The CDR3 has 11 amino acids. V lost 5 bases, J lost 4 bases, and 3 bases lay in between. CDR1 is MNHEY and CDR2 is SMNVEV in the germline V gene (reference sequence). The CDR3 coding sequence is TGTGCCAGCAGTGTTTACAATGAGCAGTTCTTC. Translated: CASSVYNEQFF.

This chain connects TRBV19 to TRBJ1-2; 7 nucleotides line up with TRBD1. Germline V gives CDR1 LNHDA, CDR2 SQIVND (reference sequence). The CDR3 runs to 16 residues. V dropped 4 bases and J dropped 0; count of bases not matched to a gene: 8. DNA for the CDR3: TGTGCCAGTAGTAGAACCAGACAGGGAGCTAACTATGGCTACACCTTC. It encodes CASSRTRQGANYGYTF.

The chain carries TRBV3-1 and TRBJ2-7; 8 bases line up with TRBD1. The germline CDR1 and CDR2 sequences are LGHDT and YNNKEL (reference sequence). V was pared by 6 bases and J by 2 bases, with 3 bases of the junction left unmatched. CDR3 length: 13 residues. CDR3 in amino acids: CASRWTGTYEQYF. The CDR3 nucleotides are TGTGCCAGCAGATGGACAGGGACCTACGAGCAGTACTTC.

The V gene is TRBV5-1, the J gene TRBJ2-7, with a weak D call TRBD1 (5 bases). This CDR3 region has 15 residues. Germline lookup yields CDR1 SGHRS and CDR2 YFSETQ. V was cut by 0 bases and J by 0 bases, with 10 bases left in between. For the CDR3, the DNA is TGCGCCAGCAGCTTGGCCCCGGACATCTCCTACGAGCAGTACTTC. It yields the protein CASSLAPDISYEQYF.

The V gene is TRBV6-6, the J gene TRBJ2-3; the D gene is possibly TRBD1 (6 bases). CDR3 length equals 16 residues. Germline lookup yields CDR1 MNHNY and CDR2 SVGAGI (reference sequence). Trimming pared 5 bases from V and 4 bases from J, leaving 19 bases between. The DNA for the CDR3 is TGTGCCAGCAGTACCTCGACAGGAATGAGAGCAGATACGCAGTATTTT. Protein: CASSTSTGMRADTQYF.

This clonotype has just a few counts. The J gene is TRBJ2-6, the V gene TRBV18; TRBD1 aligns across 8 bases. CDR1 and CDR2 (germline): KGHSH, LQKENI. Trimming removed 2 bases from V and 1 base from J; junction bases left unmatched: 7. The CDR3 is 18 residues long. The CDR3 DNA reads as TGTGCCAGCTCACCAAGGACAGGGTCCTTATCTGGGGCCAACGTCCTGACTTTC. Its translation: CASSPRTGSLSGANVLTF.

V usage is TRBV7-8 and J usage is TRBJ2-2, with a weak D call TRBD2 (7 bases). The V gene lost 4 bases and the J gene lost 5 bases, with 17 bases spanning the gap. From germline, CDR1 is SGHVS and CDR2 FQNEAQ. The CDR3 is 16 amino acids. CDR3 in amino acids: CASSSQGRGGTGELFF. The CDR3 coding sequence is TGTGCCAGCAGCTCCCAGGGCAGGGGAGGGACCGGGGAGCTGTTTTTT.

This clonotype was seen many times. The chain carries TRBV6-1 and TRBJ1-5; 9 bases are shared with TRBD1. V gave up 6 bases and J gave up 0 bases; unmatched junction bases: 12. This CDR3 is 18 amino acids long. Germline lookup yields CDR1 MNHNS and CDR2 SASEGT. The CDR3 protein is CASRPGTGPIGSNQPQHF. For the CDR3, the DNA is TGTGCCAGCAGGCCCGGGACAGGGCCCATCGGTAGCAATCAGCCCCAGCATTTT.

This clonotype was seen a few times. The CDR3 DNA reads as TGTGCCAGCAGCTTAGAAGCTAGCGGGGGTTACGAGCAGTACTTC. Translation gives CASSLEASGGYEQYF. The chain has TRBV7-2 and TRBJ2-7; 10 bases are a match to TRBD2. The CDR3 is made up of 15 amino acids. CDR1 SGHTA and CDR2 FQGNSA come from the germline V gene. The ends lost 1 base at V and 4 bases at J; junction bases unmatched: 4.

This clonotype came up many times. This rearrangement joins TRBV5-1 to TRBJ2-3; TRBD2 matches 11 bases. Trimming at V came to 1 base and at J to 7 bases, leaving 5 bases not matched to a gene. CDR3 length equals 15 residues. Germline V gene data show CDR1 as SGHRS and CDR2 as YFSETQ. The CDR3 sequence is CASSLTSGGINTQYF. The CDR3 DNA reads TGCGCCAGCAGCTTGACTAGCGGGGGTATAAATACGCAGTATTTT.

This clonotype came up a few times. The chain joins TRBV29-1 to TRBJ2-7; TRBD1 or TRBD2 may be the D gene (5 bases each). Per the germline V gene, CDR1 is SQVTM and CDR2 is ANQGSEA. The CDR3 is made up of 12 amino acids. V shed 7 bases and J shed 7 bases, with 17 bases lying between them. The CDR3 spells CSAGTSSQEQYF. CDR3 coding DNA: TGCAGCGCAGGGACGTCGTCTCAGGAGCAGTACTTC.

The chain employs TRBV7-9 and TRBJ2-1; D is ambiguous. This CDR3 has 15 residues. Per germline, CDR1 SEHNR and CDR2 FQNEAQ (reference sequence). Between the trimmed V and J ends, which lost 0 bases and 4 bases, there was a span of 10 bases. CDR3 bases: TGTGCCAGCAGCTTAGCCGGTCATGGTTACAATGAGCAGTTCTTC. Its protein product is CASSLAGHGYNEQFF.

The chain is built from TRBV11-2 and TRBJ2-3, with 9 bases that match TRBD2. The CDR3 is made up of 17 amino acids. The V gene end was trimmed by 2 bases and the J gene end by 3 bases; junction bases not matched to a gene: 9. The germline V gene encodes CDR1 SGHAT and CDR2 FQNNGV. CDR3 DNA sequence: TGTGCCAGCAGCTTAACCTACTCCAGCGGGGGGACAGATACGCAGTATTTT. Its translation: CASSLTYSSGGTDTQYF.

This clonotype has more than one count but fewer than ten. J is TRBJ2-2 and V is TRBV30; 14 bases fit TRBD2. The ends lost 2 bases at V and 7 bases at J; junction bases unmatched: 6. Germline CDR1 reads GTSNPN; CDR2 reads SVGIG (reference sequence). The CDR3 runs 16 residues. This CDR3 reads CAWSPTSGRASGELFF. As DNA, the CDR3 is TGTGCCTGGAGTCCGACTAGCGGGAGGGCAAGCGGGGAGCTGTTTTTT.

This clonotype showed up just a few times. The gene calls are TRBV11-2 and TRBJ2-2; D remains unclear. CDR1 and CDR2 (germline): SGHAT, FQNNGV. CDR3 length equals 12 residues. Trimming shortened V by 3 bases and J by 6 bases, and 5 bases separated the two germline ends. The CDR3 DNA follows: TGTGCCAGCAGCTTTATATCCGGGGAGCTGTTTTTT. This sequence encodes CASSFISGELFF.

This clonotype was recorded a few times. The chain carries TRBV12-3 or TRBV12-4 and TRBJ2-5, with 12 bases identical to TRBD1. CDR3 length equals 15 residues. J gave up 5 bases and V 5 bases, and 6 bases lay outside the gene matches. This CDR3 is CASSTGTGGVETQYF. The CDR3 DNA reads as TGTGCCAGCAGTACCGGGACAGGGGGCGTTGAGACCCAGTACTTC.

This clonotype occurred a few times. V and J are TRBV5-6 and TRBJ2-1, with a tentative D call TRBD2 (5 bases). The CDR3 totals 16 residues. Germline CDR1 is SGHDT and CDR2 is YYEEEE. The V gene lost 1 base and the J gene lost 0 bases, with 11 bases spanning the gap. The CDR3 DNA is TGTGCCAGCAGCTTGCCACGGGAAAGCTCCTACAATGAGCAGTTCTTC. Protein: CASSLPRESSYNEQFF.

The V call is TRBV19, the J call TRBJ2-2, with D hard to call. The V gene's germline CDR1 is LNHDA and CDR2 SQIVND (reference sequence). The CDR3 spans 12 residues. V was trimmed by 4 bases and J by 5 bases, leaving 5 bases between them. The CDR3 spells CASSTVTGELFF. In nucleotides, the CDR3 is TGTGCCAGTAGTACAGTAACCGGGGAGCTGTTTTTT.

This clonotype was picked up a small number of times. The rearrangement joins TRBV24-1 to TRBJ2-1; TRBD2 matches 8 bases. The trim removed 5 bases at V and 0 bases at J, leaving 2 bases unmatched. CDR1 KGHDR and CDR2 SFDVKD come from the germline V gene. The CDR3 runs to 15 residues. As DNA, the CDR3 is TGTGCCACCAGTGGGCGGGAGGTCTCCTACAATGAGCAGTTCTTC. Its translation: CATSGREVSYNEQFF.

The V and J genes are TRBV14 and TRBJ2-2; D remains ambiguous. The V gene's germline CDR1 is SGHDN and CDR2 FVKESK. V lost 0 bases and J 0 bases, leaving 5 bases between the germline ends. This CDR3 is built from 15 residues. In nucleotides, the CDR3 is TGTGCCAGCAGCCAAGAGGTCGCGAACACCGGGGAGCTGTTTTTT. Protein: CASSQEVANTGELFF.

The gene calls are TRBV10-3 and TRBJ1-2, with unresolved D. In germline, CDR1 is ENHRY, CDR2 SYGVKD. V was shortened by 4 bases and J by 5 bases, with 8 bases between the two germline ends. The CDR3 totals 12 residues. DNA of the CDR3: TGTGCCATCAGTGCACAGCGTTATGGCTACACCTTC. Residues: CAISAQRYGYTF.

In DNA, the CDR3 is TGTGCCAGCAGCACCGAGGGGAGGGCCTATGGCTACACCTTC. The encoded protein is CASSTEGRAYGYTF. The rearrangement joins TRBV7-9 to TRBJ1-2, with a weak D call TRBD1 (5 bases). Between the trimmed V and J ends, which lost 5 bases and 4 bases, there was a span of 14 bases. Germline CDR1 reads SEHNR; CDR2 reads FQNEAQ (reference sequence). This CDR3 contains 14 residues.

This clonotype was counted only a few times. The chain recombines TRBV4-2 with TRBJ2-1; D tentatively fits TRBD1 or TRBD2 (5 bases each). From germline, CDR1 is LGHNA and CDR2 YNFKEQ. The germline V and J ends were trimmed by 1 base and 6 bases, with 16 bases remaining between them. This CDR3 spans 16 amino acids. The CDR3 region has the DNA TGTGCCAGCAGCCAAGTCCACTCCCGAGGGGTCAATGAGCAGTTCTTC. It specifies CASSQVHSRGVNEQFF.

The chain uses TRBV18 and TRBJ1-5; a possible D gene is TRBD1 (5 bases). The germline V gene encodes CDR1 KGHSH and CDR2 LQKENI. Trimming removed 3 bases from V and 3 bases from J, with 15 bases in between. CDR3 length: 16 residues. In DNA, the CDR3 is TGTGCCAGCTCACCTTCCCACACGACAGTCAATCAGCCCCAGCATTTT. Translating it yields CASSPSHTTVNQPQHF.

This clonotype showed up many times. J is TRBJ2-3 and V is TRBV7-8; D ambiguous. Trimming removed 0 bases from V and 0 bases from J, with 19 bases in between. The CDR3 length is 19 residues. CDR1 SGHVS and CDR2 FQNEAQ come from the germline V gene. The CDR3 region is CASSLAAYPRVHSTDTQYF. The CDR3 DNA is TGTGCCAGCAGCTTAGCGGCGTACCCCCGGGTACATAGCACAGATACGCAGTATTTT. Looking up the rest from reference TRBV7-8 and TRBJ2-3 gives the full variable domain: GAGVSQSPRYKVAKRGQDVALRCDPISGHVSLFWYQQALGQGPEFLTYFQNEAQLDKSGLPSDRFFAERPEGSVSTLKIQRTQQEDSAVYLCASSLAAYPRVHSTDTQYFGPGTRLTVL.

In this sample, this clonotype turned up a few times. The CDR3 nucleotides read TGTGCCAGCAGCAATCGACCTGCCAGCGACAACTCCCTCGAGCAGTACTTC. Amino acid sequence: CASSNRPASDNSLEQYF. This rearrangement joins TRBV7-8 to TRBJ2-7, with D unresolved. Germline V gives CDR1 SGHVS, CDR2 FQNEAQ. V was pared by 5 bases and J by 6 bases, with 26 bases between. CDR3 length equals 17 residues.

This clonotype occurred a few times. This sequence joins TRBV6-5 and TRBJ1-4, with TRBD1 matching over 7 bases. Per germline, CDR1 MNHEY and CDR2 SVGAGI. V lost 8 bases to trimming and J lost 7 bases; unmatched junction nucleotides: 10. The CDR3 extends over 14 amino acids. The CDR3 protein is CASRQGVVSEKLFF. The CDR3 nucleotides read TGTGCCAGCCGTCAGGGGGTTGTTTCTGAAAAACTGTTTTTT.

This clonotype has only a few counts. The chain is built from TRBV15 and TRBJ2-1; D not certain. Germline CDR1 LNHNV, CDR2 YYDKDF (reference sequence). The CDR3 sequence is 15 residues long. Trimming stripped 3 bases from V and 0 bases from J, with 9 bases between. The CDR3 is CATSRTPSSYNEQFF. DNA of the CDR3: TGTGCCACCAGCAGGACTCCCAGCTCCTACAATGAGCAGTTCTTC.